The 20 T cell receptor beta chains below come from one sample, sequenced in a study of cytomegalovirus exposure and HLA in healthy donors. The PCR had 60 Vbeta and 13 Jbeta primers. The assay was immunoSEQ multiplex PCR, and TCRdb's table has in-frame clones only and misses some. Of roughly 150,000 clones in the sample, around 75% were seen once. Input material: PBMCs. Source of these receptors: a man aged 18 to 29 in good health and CMV-seronegative.

This clone was counted a few times. The chain combines TRBV7-2 with TRBJ2-7; 14 bases map to TRBD2. This CDR3 has 18 amino acids. V gave up 1 base and J gave up 3 bases; unmatched junction bases: 8. Germline V gives CDR1 SGHTA, CDR2 FQGNSA. The chain's CDR3 is CASSLGTSGRRLGYEQYF. CDR3 in DNA: TGTGCCAGCAGCTTAGGGACTAGCGGGAGGAGGTTAGGCTACGAGCAGTACTTC.

The V gene is TRBV10-1, the J gene TRBJ2-1; 7 nucleotides agree with TRBD2. The CDR3 is 14 residues long. Trimming at V came to 3 bases and at J to 5 bases, leaving 4 bases not matched to a gene. Germline V gives CDR1 WNHNN, CDR2 SYGVQD (reference sequence). The CDR3 nucleotides are TGCGCCAGCAGTGAAGGTCTAGCGGACAATGAGCAGTTCTTC. It codes for CASSEGLADNEQFF.

The sample holds a few counts of this clone. DNA of the CDR3: TGCGCCAGCAGCTTGGGCGCGATAGCTTTCTTT. This translates into CASSLGAIAFF. V is TRBV5-1 and J is TRBJ1-1; no clear D gene. V shed 0 bases and J shed 10 bases, with 7 bases lying between them. CDR1 and CDR2 from the germline V gene are SGHRS and YFSETQ. This CDR3 contains 11 residues.

V usage is TRBV7-9 and J usage is TRBJ2-7; 11 bases match TRBD1. Germline V gene sequence: CDR1 SEHNR, CDR2 FQNEAQ (reference sequence). With 5 bases clipped from V and 3 bases from J, the junction kept 3 bases outside the gene matches. This CDR3 region has 14 residues. This CDR3 reads CASSPGTGGYEQYF. The CDR3 DNA is TGTGCCAGCAGCCCCGGGACAGGGGGCTACGAGCAGTACTTC.

The table lists this clone with a count of one. CDR3 residues: CASSLRTGEDRYTF. The CDR3 coding sequence is TGTGCCAGCAGCCTACGGACAGGGGAAGATCGCTACACCTTC. The chain employs TRBV7-9 and TRBJ1-2, with 9 bases fitting TRBD1. V lost 5 bases and J lost 9; bases outside the gene matches: 10. The CDR3 has 14 residues. In germline, CDR1 is SEHNR, CDR2 FQNEAQ (reference sequence).

The chain uses TRBV19 and TRBJ2-3, with TRBD1 matching over 9 bases. The ends lost 3 bases at V and 3 bases at J; junction bases unmatched: 7. This CDR3 region has 16 residues. The germline CDR1 and CDR2 sequences are LNHDA and SQIVND (reference sequence). The CDR3 is CASSIEWGTGTDTQYF. The CDR3 nucleotides are TGTGCCAGTAGTATCGAGTGGGGGACAGGGACAGATACGCAGTATTTT.

The V call is TRBV28, the J call TRBJ2-7; the D gene is possibly TRBD1 (6 bases). Germline loops: CDR1 MDHEN, CDR2 SYDVKM. The CDR3 length is 16 residues. Trimming shortened V by 2 bases and J by 4 bases, and 18 bases separated the two germline ends. CDR3: CASSLPTSGRGYEQYF. The CDR3 DNA reads as TGTGCCAGCAGTTTACCCACATCTGGAAGGGGGTACGAGCAGTACTTC.

The rearrangement links TRBV6-6 to TRBJ1-1, with 9 bases fitting TRBD1. Germline loops: CDR1 MNHNY, CDR2 SVGAGI (reference sequence). V shed 5 bases and J 1 base; nucleotides not matched to a gene: 8. The CDR3 is made up of 16 amino acids. Written as DNA, the CDR3 is TGTGCCAGCAGTCCGGGACAGGGATCGCCGAACACTGAAGCTTTCTTT. This translates into CASSPGQGSPNTEAFF.

V gene TRBV6-1 combines with J gene TRBJ1-1, with D perhaps TRBD1 (5 bases). V lost 5 bases, J lost 1 base, and 11 bases lay in between. The CDR3 sequence is 14 residues long. The germline CDR1 and CDR2 sequences are MNHNS and SASEGT. The CDR3: CASSHRRENTEAFF. Written as DNA, the CDR3 is TGTGCCAGCAGTCACCGCAGGGAGAACACTGAAGCTTTCTTT.

V usage is TRBV7-2 and J usage is TRBJ2-1; 7 bases match TRBD2. Per the germline V gene, CDR1 is SGHTA and CDR2 is FQGNSA. CDR3 size: 15 residues. The ends lost 3 bases at V and 3 bases at J; junction bases unmatched: 5. The CDR3: CASSLGAGLYNEQFF. In DNA form, the CDR3 reads TGTGCCAGCAGCTTGGGAGCGGGACTCTACAATGAGCAGTTCTTC.

The chain uses TRBV6-6 and TRBJ1-4; D is unresolved. Trimming pared 4 bases from V and 5 bases from J, leaving 17 bases between. The germline V gene encodes CDR1 MNHNY and CDR2 SVGAGI (reference sequence). This CDR3 is 16 amino acids long. The CDR3 reads CASSSEGPLLNEKLFF. The CDR3 DNA is TGTGCCAGCAGTTCTGAGGGCCCCCTTCTAAATGAAAAACTGTTTTTT.

The CDR3 here is CASSSGLDREETQYF. As DNA, the CDR3 is TGTGCCAGCAGCTCCGGACTAGATCGGGAAGAGACCCAGTACTTC. V and J are TRBV5-6 and TRBJ2-5; 7 bases are a match to TRBD2. The CDR3 is 15 residues long. Germline CDR1 is SGHDT and CDR2 is YYEEEE. J was trimmed by 3 bases and V by 3 bases; bases with no gene match: 8.

About this clone itself: The junction and the germline gene differ at one end; a read error may be behind it. The gene calls are TRBV18 and TRBJ2-1; 8 bases match TRBD1. The length of the CDR3 is 16 residues. Germline lookup yields CDR1 KGHSH and CDR2 LQKENI. Here the CDR3 DNA reads TGTGCCAGCTTACCACGGGACAGGAGCTCCTACAATGAGCAGTTCTTC. Amino acid sequence: CASLPRDRSSYNEQFF.

The chain has TRBV27 and TRBJ2-5; 14 bases align to TRBD2. The CDR3 is made up of 14 amino acids. Trimming took 3 bases from V and 12 from J; bases not matched to a gene: 6. Germline V gene lookup returns CDR1 MNHEY and CDR2 SMNVEV (reference sequence). CDR3 coding DNA: TGTGCCAGCAGTTTCGGGACTAGCGGGAGACAGGAGTACTTC. Translating gives CASSFGTSGRQEYF.

This clone turned up a few times. The chain uses TRBV11-2 and TRBJ2-1, with a weak D call TRBD2 (6 bases). V lost 6 bases and J lost 8, with 23 bases in between. Germline V lookup: CDR1 SGHAT, CDR2 FQNNGV. The CDR3 loop spans 16 amino acids. The CDR3 sequence: CASRGETSGDGDEQFF. The CDR3 DNA is TGTGCCAGCAGGGGAGAGACTAGTGGGGACGGCGATGAGCAGTTCTTC.

This chain connects TRBV27 to TRBJ2-5; tentative D call: TRBD2 (5 bases). CDR3 length: 13 amino acids. Between the trimmed V and J ends, which lost 3 bases and 3 bases, there was a span of 8 bases. Germline CDR1 MNHEY, CDR2 SMNVEV (reference sequence). The DNA of the CDR3 is TGTGCCAGCAGTTTGGAGGCAGAAGAGACCCAGTACTTC. Protein sequence: CASSLEAEETQYF.

The J gene is TRBJ2-2, the V gene TRBV2; a possible D gene is TRBD2 (6 bases). There are 15 residues in the CDR3. Germline CDR1 reads SNHLY; CDR2 reads FYNNEI. The CDR3 nucleotides are TGTCCGACTTTCCGAGGAGGGCCAGACACCGGGGAGCTGTTTTTT. Translated: CPTFRGGPDTGELFF.

This clone is a singleton in its sample. This CDR3 is CASSLVSDYKNIQYF. The CDR3 region has the DNA TGTGCCAGCAGCTTAGTCTCGGACTATAAAAACATTCAGTACTTC. This rearrangement joins TRBV7-2 to TRBJ2-4; a possible D gene is TRBD2 (6 bases). Trimming stripped 1 base from V and 4 bases from J, with 11 bases between. Germline lookup yields CDR1 SGHTA and CDR2 FQGNSA. The CDR3 totals 15 residues.

The chain has TRBV30 and TRBJ2-7; 8 bases map to TRBD2. Germline V gene lookup returns CDR1 GTSNPN and CDR2 SVGIG (reference sequence). The trim removed 3 bases at V and 3 bases at J, leaving 10 bases unmatched. The CDR3 spans 15 residues. CDR3 loop: CAWRVDSGIGYEQYF. CDR3 in DNA: TGTGCCTGGAGGGTTGATAGCGGGATAGGCTACGAGCAGTACTTC.

The chain recombines TRBV10-2 with TRBJ1-2, with D possibly being TRBD1 (5 bases). This CDR3 is built from 13 residues. The V end was cut by 6 bases, the J end by 4 bases, with 12 bases between. Germline CDR1 and CDR2: WSHSY and SAAADI. The CDR3 protein is CASSERGGYGYTF. The CDR3 nucleotides read TGCGCCAGCAGCGAAAGGGGTGGCTATGGCTACACCTTC.